Listed below are T cell receptor beta chains from one sample, sequenced in a study of cytotoxic CD8 clonotypes in ibrutinib-treated CLL. Sequencing was performed with immunoSEQ multiplex PCR; in TCRdb, only in-frame clones are kept and a portion is missing. The sample lists 330,000 or so clones, over 55% occurring once. The starting material was PBMCs, obtained after 36 months of ibrutinib treatment. The receptors were sampled from a human donor with chronic lymphocytic leukemia. CDR3s include the opening cysteine and the closing phenylalanine or tryptophan. D genes are given only for firm matches. The size of a clone is reported for some rows only, either as once, few or many, or as a class for expanded clones.

abundance,j_gene,v_gene,len,d_gene,CDR3nt,CDR3aa
NA,TRBJ2-1,TRBV5-1,15,NA,TGCGCCAGCAGCTTGTCGAGCCTCTCCTACAATGAGCAGTTCTTC,CASSLSSLSYNEQFF
NA,TRBJ2-7,TRBV4-1,14,NA,TGCGCCAGCAGCCCCGTCCATCCTACCTACGAGCAGTACTTC,CASSPVHPTYEQYF
NA,TRBJ2-1,TRBV25-1,17,NA,TGTGCCAGCAGTTTACGAGGACCGCAGGAGTCCTACAATGAGCAGTTCTTC,CASSLRGPQESYNEQFF
NA,TRBJ2-2,TRBV4-3,19,TRBD2,TGCGCCAGCAGCCAGGAGGGACTAGCGGGAGGGCCAGGGACCGGGGAGCTGTTTTTT,CASSQEGLAGGPGTGELFF
NA,TRBJ1-4,TRBV5-6,16,NA,TGTGCCAGCAGCTTACAAGCGCAGGGGAAATGGGAAAAACTGTTTTTT,CASSLQAQGKWEKLFF
NA,TRBJ2-5,TRBV11-2,15,TRBD1,TGTGCCAGCAGCACCAACAGGGGGGTGGGAGAGACCCAGTACTTC,CASSTNRGVGETQYF
NA,TRBJ2-1,TRBV13,13,NA,TGTGCCAGCAGCTTGACAGTCCGGCGGGAAAAGTTCTTC,CASSLTVRREKFF
NA,TRBJ2-7,TRBV6-5,14,NA,TGTGCCAGCAGTCGGCGTGTCTTTTCCTACGAGCAGTACTTC,CASSRRVFSYEQYF
few,TRBJ1-1,TRBV29-1,13,NA,TGCAGCGTGGCGGGACGGATGAACACTGAAGCTTTCTTT,CSVAGRMNTEAFF
NA,TRBJ2-7,TRBV6-5,13,NA,TGTGCCAGCAGACCGGGCTCCATCTACGAGCAGTACTTC,CASRPGSIYEQYF
NA,TRBJ2-5,TRBV29-1,12,NA,TGCAGCGTTGAAAAGGGGTCTGAGACCCAGTACTTC,CSVEKGSETQYF
NA,TRBJ2-5,TRBV15,17,NA,TGTGCCACCAGCAGAGGCTCCGCGGGGGCACTACAAGAGACCCAGTACTTC,CATSRGSAGALQETQYF
few,TRBJ2-3,TRBV27,14,NA,TGTGCCAGCAGTCCGACGGGACACCCTTTTACGCAGTATTTT,CASSPTGHPFTQYF
NA,TRBJ2-3,TRBV7-2,13,TRBD1,TGTGCCAGCAGCTTCACAGGGGCAGATACGCAGTATTTT,CASSFTGADTQYF
NA,TRBJ2-5,TRBV5-1,15,NA,TGCGCCAGCAGCTCTACTGGCTCCAACCAAGAGACCCAGTACTTC,CASSSTGSNQETQYF
NA,TRBJ2-3,TRBV4-1,14,NA,TGCGCCAGCAGCCGGGCGGGTAGCACAGATACGCAGTATTTT,CASSRAGSTDTQYF
NA,TRBJ1-1,TRBV6-5,16,TRBD1,TGTGCCAGCAGTTACGCCAGGGGGCTTGTGAACACTGAAGCTTTCTTT,CASSYARGLVNTEAFF
few,TRBJ2-7,TRBV28,11,NA,TGTGCCAGCAGTGTTTACTACGAGCAGTACTTC,CASSVYYEQYF
NA,TRBJ1-6,TRBV7-8,13,TRBD1,TGTGCCAGCAGGGGACAGGGGAATTCACCCCTCCACTTT,CASRGQGNSPLHF
few,TRBJ2-3,TRBV5-6,16,TRBD1,TGTGCCAGCAGCTTGGAAAGGGGACAGGGCCCAGATACGCAGTATTTT,CASSLERGQGPDTQYF
NA,TRBJ2-2,TRBV27,14,NA,TGTGCCAGCAGTTTGGGCAGGCACACCGGGGAGCTGTTTTTT,CASSLGRHTGELFF
NA,TRBJ1-1,TRBV19,16,NA,TGTGCCAGTAACCCCAACCGGGCAGGGCGGAACACTGAAGCTTTCTTT,CASNPNRAGRNTEAFF
NA,TRBJ2-1,TRBV2,16,TRBD2,TGTGCCAGCCCGGATGCTACTAGCGGGAGGGCCAGTGAGCAGTTCTTC,CASPDATSGRASEQFF
once,TRBJ1-1,TRBV7-2,14,NA,TGTGCCAGCAGCTTAATCCTCAGCAACACTGAAGCTTTCTTT,CASSLILSNTEAFF
NA,TRBJ2-2,TRBV6-1,14,NA,TGTGCCAGCAGGGAGGGGGAGTATACCGGGGAGCTGTTTTTT,CASREGEYTGELFF
once,TRBJ1-5,TRBV28,14,NA,TGTGCCAGCAGTACGATGGGGGGCGGTCAGCCCCAGCATTTT,CASSTMGGGQPQHF
NA,TRBJ2-3,TRBV5-1,13,NA,TGCGCCAGCAGCGCCCGACAGGGAGGTACGCAGTATTTT,CASSARQGGTQYF
NA,TRBJ1-1,TRBV7-8,14,NA,TGTGCCAGCAGCTTAGGTAGGGTTAGCACTGAAGCTTTCTTT,CASSLGRVSTEAFF
NA,TRBJ1-2,TRBV19,11,NA,TGTGCCAGTAGTATGGGACCAGTTCCCTTCTTC,CASSMGPVPFF
NA,TRBJ2-3,TRBV28,16,TRBD2,TGTGCCAGCAGCCGAGAACTAGCGGGACCCACAGATACGCAGTATTTT,CASSRELAGPTDTQYF
few,TRBJ1-2,TRBV5-1,14,TRBD1,TGCGCCAGCAGCTCGGACAGGGTGGAATATGGCTACACCTTC,CASSSDRVEYGYTF